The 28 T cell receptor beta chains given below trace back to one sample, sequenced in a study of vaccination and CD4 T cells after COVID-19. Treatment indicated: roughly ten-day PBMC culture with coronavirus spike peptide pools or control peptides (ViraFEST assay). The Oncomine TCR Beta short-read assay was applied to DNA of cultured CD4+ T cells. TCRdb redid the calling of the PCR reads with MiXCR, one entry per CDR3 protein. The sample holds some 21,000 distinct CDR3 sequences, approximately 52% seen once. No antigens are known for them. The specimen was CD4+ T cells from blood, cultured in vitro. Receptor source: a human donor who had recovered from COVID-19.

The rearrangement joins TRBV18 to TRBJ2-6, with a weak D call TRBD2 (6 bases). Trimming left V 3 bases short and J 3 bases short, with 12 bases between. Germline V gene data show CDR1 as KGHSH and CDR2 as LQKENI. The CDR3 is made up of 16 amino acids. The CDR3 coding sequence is TGTGCCAGCTCACCGCCTCCGGGGGTTGGGGCCAACGTCCTGACTTTC. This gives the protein CASSPPPGVGANVLTF.

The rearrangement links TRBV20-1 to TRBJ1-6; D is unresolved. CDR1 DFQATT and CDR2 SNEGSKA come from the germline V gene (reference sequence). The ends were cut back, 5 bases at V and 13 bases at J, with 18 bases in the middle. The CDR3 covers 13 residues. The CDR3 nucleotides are TGCAGTGCTCCCTCGAAATTGGTATCGCCCCTCCACTTT. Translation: CSAPSKLVSPLHF.

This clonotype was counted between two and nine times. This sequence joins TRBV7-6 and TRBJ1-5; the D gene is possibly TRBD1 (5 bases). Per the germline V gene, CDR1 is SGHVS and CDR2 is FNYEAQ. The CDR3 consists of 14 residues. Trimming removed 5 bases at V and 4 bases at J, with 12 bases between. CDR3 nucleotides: TGTGCCAGCAGCCTCTCGACAGTTAATCAGCCCCAGCATTTT. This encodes CASSLSTVNQPQHF.

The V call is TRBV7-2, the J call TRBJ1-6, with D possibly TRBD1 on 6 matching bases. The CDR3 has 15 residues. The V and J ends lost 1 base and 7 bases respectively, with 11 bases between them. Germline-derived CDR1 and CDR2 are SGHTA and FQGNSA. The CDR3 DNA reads TGTGCCAGCAGCTTAGTAGGCCAGGGGAATTCACCCCTCCACTTT. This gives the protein CASSLVGQGNSPLHF. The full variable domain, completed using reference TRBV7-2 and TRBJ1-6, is GAGVSQSPSNKVTEKGKDVELRCDPISGHTALYWYRQSLGQGLEFLIYFQGNSAPDKSGLPSDRFSAERTGGSVSTLTIQRTQQEDSAVYLCASSLVGQGNSPLHFGNGTRLTVT.

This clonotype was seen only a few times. The CDR3 nucleotides are TGTGCCAGCAGATCCCAGGGGGCTAACGGCTACACCTTC. This codes for CASRSQGANGYTF. J is TRBJ1-2 and V is TRBV6-1, with 8 nucleotides matching TRBD1. The CDR3 has 13 residues. Germline V CDR1 and CDR2: MNHNS, SASEGT. V lost 6 bases, J lost 8 bases, and 8 bases stayed unmatched.

CDR3 coding DNA: TGTGCCAGCAGCCCTCCGGCGGGGGACTCCTCTGGAAACACCATATATTTT. Translation: CASSPPAGDSSGNTIYF. The chain combines TRBV7-9 with TRBJ1-3; D possibly corresponds to TRBD1 (5 bases). V shed 5 bases and J shed 0 bases, with 17 bases lying between them. Germline V CDR1 and CDR2: SEHNR, FQNEAQ (reference sequence). The CDR3 extends over 17 amino acids. The variable domain in full, with the rest retrieved from reference TRBV7-9 and TRBJ1-3, is DTGVSQNPRHKITKRGQNVTFRCDPISEHNRLYWYRQTLGQGPEFLTYFQNEAQLEKSRLLSDRFSAERPKGSFSTLEIQRTEQGDSAMYLCASSPPAGDSSGNTIYFGEGSWLTVV.

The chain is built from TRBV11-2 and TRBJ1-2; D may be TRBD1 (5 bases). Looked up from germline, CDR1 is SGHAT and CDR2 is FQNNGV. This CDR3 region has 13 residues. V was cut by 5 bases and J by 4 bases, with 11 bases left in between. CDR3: CASSPGQAYGYTF. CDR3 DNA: TGTGCCAGCAGCCCGGGGCAGGCCTATGGCTACACCTTC.

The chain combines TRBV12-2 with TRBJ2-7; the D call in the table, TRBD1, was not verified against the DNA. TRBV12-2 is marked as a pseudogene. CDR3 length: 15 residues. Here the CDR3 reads CASRLAGHGAYEQYF. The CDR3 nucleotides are TGTGCAAGTCGCTTAGCGGGACACGGGGCGTACGAGCAGTACTTC.

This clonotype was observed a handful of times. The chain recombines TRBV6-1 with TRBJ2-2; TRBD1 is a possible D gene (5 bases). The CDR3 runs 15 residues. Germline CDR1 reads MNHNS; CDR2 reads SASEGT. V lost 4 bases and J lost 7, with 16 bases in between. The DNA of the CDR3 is TGTGCCAGCAGTGCTGTGGCAGGGCTGAGCGGGGAGCTGTTTTTT. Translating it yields CASSAVAGLSGELFF.

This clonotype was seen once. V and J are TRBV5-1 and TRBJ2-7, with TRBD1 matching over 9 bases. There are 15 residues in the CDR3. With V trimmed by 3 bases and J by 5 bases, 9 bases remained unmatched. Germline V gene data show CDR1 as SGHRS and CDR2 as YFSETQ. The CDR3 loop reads CASSSLPGQGHEQYF. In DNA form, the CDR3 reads TGCGCCAGCAGCTCGCTTCCGGGACAGGGCCACGAGCAGTACTTC.

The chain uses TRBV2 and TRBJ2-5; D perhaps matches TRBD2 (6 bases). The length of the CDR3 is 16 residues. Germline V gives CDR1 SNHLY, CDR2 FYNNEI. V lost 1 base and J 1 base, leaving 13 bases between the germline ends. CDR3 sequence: CASSEVGGVGQETQYF. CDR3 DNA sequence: TGTGCCAGCAGTGAAGTCGGAGGGGTAGGCCAAGAGACCCAGTACTTC.

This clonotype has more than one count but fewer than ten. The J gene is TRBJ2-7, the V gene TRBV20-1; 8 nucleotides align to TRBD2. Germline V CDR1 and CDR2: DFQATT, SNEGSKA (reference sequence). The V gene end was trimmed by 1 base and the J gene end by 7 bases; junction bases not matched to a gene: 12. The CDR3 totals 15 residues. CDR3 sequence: CSARGGGSGTGEQYF. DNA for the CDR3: TGCAGTGCTAGAGGGGGCGGTAGCGGGACGGGAGAGCAGTACTTC.

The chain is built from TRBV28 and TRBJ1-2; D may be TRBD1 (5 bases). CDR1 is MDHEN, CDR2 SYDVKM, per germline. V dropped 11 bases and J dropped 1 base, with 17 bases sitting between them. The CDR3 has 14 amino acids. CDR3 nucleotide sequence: TGTGCCGGTAAAGGGGTAAAGGGTAACTATGGCTACACCTTC. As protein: CAGKGVKGNYGYTF.

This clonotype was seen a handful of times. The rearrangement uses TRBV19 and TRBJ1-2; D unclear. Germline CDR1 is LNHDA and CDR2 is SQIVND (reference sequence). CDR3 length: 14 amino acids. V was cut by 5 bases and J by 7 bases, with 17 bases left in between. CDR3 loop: CASSPGGSLGGYTF. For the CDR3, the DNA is TGTGCCAGTAGTCCCGGAGGTAGTCTGGGTGGCTACACCTTC.

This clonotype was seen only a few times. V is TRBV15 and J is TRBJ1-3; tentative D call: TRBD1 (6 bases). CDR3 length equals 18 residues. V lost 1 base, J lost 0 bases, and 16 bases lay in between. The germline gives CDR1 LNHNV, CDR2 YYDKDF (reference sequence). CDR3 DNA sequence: TGTGCCACCAGCAGAGTTGGGGGCGCCGGCGGCTCTGGAAACACCATATATTTT. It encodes CATSRVGGAGGSGNTIYF.

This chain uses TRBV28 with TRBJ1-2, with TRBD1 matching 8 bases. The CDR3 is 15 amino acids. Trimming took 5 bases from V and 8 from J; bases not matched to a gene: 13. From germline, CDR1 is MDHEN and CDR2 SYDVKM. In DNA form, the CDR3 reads TGTGCCAGCAGTCAGGACAGGGACTTTAGGCCAGGCTACACCTTC. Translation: CASSQDRDFRPGYTF.

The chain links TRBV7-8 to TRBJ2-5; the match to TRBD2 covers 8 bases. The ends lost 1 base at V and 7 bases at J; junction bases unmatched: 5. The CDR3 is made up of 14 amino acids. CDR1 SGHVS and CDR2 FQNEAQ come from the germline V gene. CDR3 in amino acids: CASSLGPGGVTQYF. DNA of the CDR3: TGTGCCAGCAGCTTAGGTCCCGGGGGGGTGACCCAGTACTTC.

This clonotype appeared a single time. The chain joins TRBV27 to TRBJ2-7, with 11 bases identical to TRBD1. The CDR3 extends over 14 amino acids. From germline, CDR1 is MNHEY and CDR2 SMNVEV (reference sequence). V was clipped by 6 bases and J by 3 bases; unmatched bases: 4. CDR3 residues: CASRRTGGFYEQYF. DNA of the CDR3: TGTGCCAGCAGGCGGACAGGGGGCTTCTACGAGCAGTACTTC.

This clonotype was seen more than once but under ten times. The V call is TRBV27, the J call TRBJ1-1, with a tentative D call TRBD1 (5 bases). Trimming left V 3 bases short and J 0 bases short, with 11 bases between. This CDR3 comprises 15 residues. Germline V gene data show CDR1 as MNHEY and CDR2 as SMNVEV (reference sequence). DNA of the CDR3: TGTGCCAGCAGTTTCTCGGGACGGGTGAACACTGAAGCTTTCTTT. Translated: CASSFSGRVNTEAFF.

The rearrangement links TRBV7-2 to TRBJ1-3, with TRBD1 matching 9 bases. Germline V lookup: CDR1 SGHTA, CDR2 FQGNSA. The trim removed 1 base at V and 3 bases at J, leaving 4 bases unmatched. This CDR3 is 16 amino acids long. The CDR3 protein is CASSLGYRGRGNTIYF. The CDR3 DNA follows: TGTGCCAGCAGCTTAGGTTACAGGGGGCGTGGAAACACCATATATTTT. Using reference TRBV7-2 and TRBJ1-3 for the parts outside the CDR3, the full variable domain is GAGVSQSPSNKVTEKGKDVELRCDPISGHTALYWYRQSLGQGLEFLIYFQGNSAPDKSGLPSDRFSAERTGGSVSTLTIQRTQQEDSAVYLCASSLGYRGRGNTIYFGEGSWLTVV.

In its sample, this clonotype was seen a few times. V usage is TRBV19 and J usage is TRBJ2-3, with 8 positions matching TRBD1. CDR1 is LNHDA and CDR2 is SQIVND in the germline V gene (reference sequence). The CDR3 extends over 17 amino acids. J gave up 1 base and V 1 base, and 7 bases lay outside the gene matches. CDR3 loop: CASSIGGQGGGTDTQYF. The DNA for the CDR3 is TGTGCCAGTAGTATAGGTGGACAGGGAGGAGGCACAGATACGCAGTATTTT. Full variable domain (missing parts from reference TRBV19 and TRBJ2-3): DGGITQSPKYLFRKEGQNVTLSCEQNLNHDAMYWYRQDPGQGLRLIYYSQIVNDFQKGDIAEGYSVSREKKESFPLTVTSAQKNPTAFYLCASSIGGQGGGTDTQYFGPGTRLTVL.

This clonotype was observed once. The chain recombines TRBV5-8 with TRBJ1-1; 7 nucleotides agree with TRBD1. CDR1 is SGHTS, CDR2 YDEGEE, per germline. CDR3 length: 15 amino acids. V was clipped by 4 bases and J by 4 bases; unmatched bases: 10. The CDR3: CASSPNLPGGTEAFF. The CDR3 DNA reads TGTGCCAGCAGCCCAAACCTCCCAGGGGGCACTGAAGCTTTCTTT.

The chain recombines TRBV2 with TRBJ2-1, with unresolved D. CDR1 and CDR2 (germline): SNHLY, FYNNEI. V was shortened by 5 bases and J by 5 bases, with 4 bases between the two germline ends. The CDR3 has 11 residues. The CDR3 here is CASSYNNEQFF. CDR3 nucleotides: TGTGCCAGCAGTTATAACAATGAGCAGTTCTTC.

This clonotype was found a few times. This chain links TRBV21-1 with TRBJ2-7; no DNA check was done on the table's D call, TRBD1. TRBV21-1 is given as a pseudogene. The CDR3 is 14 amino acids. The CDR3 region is CASWRGGITYEQYF. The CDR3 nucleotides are TGTGCCAGCTGGAGAGGGGGGATAACCTACGAGCAGTACTTC.

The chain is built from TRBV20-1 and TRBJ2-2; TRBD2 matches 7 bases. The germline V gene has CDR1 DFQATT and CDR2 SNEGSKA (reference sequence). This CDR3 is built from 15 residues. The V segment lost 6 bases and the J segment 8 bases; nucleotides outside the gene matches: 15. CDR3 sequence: CSAPAVRTGGGELFF. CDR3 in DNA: TGCAGTGCCCCCGCGGTACGGACGGGGGGAGGGGAGCTGTTTTTT.

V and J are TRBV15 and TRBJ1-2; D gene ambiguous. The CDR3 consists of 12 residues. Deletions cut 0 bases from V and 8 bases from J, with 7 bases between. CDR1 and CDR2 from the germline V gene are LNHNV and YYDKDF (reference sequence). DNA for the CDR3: TGTGCCACCAGCAGAGATGGGAGAGGCTACACCTTC. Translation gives CATSRDGRGYTF.

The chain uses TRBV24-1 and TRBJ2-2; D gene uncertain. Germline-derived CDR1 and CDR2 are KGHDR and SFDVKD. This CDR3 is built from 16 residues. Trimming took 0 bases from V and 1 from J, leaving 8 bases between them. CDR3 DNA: TGTGCCACCAGTGATTTGAAGGCAGGGAACACCGGGGAGCTGTTTTTT. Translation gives CATSDLKAGNTGELFF.

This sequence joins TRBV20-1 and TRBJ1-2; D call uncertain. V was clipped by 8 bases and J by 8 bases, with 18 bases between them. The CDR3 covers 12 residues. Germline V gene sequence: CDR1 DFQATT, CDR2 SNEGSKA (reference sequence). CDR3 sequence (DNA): TGCAGTACAGCCAAGGGAAACCAGGGCTACACCTTC. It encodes CSTAKGNQGYTF.